The 27 T cell receptor beta chains reported below all come from one sample, sequenced in a study of cytomegalovirus exposure and HLA in healthy donors. PCR primers comprised 60 Vbeta and 13 Jbeta primers. Using immunoSEQ multiplex PCR, the repertoire was profiled, and TCRdb retains in-frame clones only, with some absent. The sample comprises 150,000 to 170,000 clones, 65% to 85% of which are singletons, and around 6% rests with the top ten. Material for sequencing was PBMCs. All receptors derive from a woman aged 40-49 years in good health and CMV-seropositive.

The J gene is TRBJ1-1, the V gene TRBV6-1; a possible D gene is TRBD1 (6 bases). CDR1 and CDR2 from the germline V gene are MNHNS and SASEGT. The V end lost 5 bases, the J end lost 7 bases, and 11 bases lay between the germline ends. The CDR3 consists of 12 residues. CDR3 sequence (DNA): TGTGCCAGCAGTAACTACAGGGATGAAGCTTTCTTT. Translating gives CASSNYRDEAFF.

This clone was seen only a few times. The CDR3 reads CASSPLSRLSGGNQPQHF. CDR3 DNA: TGTGCCAGCTCACCACTGTCGCGCTTGAGCGGGGGCAATCAGCCCCAGCATTTT. The rearrangement links TRBV18 to TRBJ1-5; no firm D call. Trimming removed 1 base at V and 2 bases at J, with 18 bases between. CDR3 size: 18 residues. Germline V gives CDR1 KGHSH, CDR2 LQKENI.

The chain has TRBV7-9 and TRBJ2-1; 13 bases line up with TRBD2. The trim removed 5 bases at V and 8 bases at J, leaving 9 bases unmatched. Per the germline V gene, CDR1 is SEHNR and CDR2 is FQNEAQ (reference sequence). This CDR3 has 16 residues. CDR3 amino acids: CASSRGLAGVIDEQFF. The CDR3 region has the DNA TGTGCCAGCAGCCGCGGACTAGCGGGAGTAATCGATGAGCAGTTCTTC.

The chain carries TRBV11-3 and TRBJ2-3; TRBD2 agrees at 7 bases. Trimming cost V 2 bases and J 4 bases; bases outside gene matches: 9. The V gene's germline CDR1 is SGHNT and CDR2 YENEEA. This CDR3 is 16 amino acids long. CDR3 amino acids: CASSLYLAGISDTQYF. CDR3 bases: TGTGCCAGCAGCTTATATTTAGCGGGTATATCAGATACGCAGTATTTT.

This chain links TRBV25-1 with TRBJ2-1; 12 bases map to TRBD2. This CDR3 comprises 16 residues. V lost 3 bases, J lost 4 bases, and 4 bases stayed unmatched. CDR1 and CDR2 (germline): MGHDK, SYGVNS. The CDR3 reads CASSDLGLAGYNEQFF. As DNA, the CDR3 is TGTGCCAGCAGTGATCTAGGACTAGCGGGATACAATGAGCAGTTCTTC.

The chain links TRBV28 to TRBJ2-1, with TRBD1 identical over 9 bases. The J segment lost 6 bases and the V segment lost 5 bases, leaving 2 bases of the junction unmatched. Germline loops: CDR1 MDHEN, CDR2 SYDVKM. This CDR3 has 13 amino acids. The CDR3 DNA reads TGTGCCAGCAGTCGGACAGGGGCCAATGAGCAGTTCTTC. Protein: CASSRTGANEQFF.

For the CDR3, the DNA is TGTGCCAGCAGTTTACAGGGGGCGGGAACTGAAGCTTTCTTT. Protein product: CASSLQGAGTEAFF. The chain uses TRBV27 and TRBJ1-1, with 8 positions matching TRBD1. CDR3 length equals 14 residues. Trimming cost V 2 bases and J 5 bases; bases outside gene matches: 4. The V gene's germline CDR1 is MNHEY and CDR2 SMNVEV (reference sequence).

V usage is TRBV15 and J usage is TRBJ2-1; 10 bases agree with TRBD2. Trimming cost V 2 bases and J 6 bases; bases outside gene matches: 4. Germline V gene lookup returns CDR1 LNHNV and CDR2 YYDKDF (reference sequence). The CDR3 runs 15 residues. The CDR3 region is CATSRIAGGINEQFF. In DNA, the CDR3 is TGTGCCACCAGCAGAATAGCGGGAGGAATCAATGAGCAGTTCTTC. The full variable domain, in which reference TRBV15 and TRBJ2-1 provide the parts outside the CDR3, is DAMVIQNPRYQVTQFGKPVTLSCSQTLNHNVMYWYQQKSSQAPKLLFHYYDKDFNNEADTPDNFQSRRPNTSFCFLDIRSPGLGDTAMYLCATSRIAGGINEQFFGPGTRLTVL.

This clone turned up a few times. For the CDR3, the DNA is TGTGCCAGCACCTCGGACAGGCAAGGTGAAAAACTGTTTTTT. Translating it yields CASTSDRQGEKLFF. The rearrangement links TRBV5-5 to TRBJ1-4, with 7 nucleotides matching TRBD1. CDR1 is SGHKS, CDR2 YYEKEE, per germline (reference sequence). This CDR3 spans 14 amino acids. V was clipped by 6 bases and J by 7 bases; unmatched bases: 9.

The chain couples TRBV6-5 to TRBJ1-2; 7 bases match TRBD1. CDR1 and CDR2 from the germline V gene are MNHEY and SVGAGI. With 0 bases clipped from V and 6 bases from J, the junction kept 1 base outside the gene matches. The CDR3 is made up of 13 amino acids. The CDR3 reads CASSYSTGHGYTF. For the CDR3, the DNA is TGTGCCAGCAGTTACTCGACAGGGCATGGCTACACCTTC.

The gene calls are TRBV2 and TRBJ2-1, with D maybe TRBD1 (5 bases). CDR3 length equals 13 residues. Trimming cost V 6 bases and J 3 bases, with 9 bases left between them. Germline values: CDR1 SNHLY, CDR2 FYNNEI. The CDR3, as DNA: TGTGCCAGCAGGACAGCCGGCTACAATGAGCAGTTCTTC. This translates into CASRTAGYNEQFF.

The genes are TRBV5-1 and TRBJ1-1; D is possibly TRBD1 (6 bases). V was shortened by 2 bases and J by 2 bases, with 7 bases between the two germline ends. The CDR3 is 13 amino acids. The V gene's germline CDR1 is SGHRS and CDR2 YFSETQ. CDR3 coding DNA: TGCGCCAGCAGCTTAGGGGGAAACACTGAAGCTTTCTTT. Its protein product is CASSLGGNTEAFF.

This sequence joins TRBV6-5 and TRBJ2-7; 9 bases line up with TRBD2. After removal of 4 bases from V and 5 bases from J, the junction contained 12 bases not matched to a gene. The germline V gene has CDR1 MNHEY and CDR2 SVGAGI. The CDR3 covers 16 residues. CDR3 residues: CASSSLFAGGPHEQYF. The CDR3 DNA follows: TGTGCCAGCAGTTCCCTTTTTGCGGGAGGGCCCCACGAGCAGTACTTC.

The chain recombines TRBV5-1 with TRBJ2-2; 11 positions match TRBD2. Per the germline V gene, CDR1 is SGHRS and CDR2 is YFSETQ. The V segment lost 4 bases and the J segment 6 bases; nucleotides outside the gene matches: 8. This CDR3 is 16 amino acids long. This chain's CDR3 is CASSQLTSGRSGELFF. In DNA form, the CDR3 reads TGCGCCAGCAGCCAACTAACTAGCGGGAGATCCGGGGAGCTGTTTTTT.

This sequence joins TRBV2 and TRBJ1-3; the D gene is possibly TRBD1 (5 bases). Trimming took off 8 bases at V and 3 bases at J, with 14 bases between the two ends. Per the germline V gene, CDR1 is SNHLY and CDR2 is FYNNEI. This CDR3 is built from 14 residues. The CDR3 DNA reads as TGTGCCAGCGACGGGGGAGGGAGTGGAAACACCATATATTTT. Encoded protein: CASDGGGSGNTIYF.

A few counts support this clone. The chain links TRBV5-1 to TRBJ2-6; tentative D call: TRBD1 (5 bases). CDR3 length: 15 amino acids. Germline CDR1 and CDR2: SGHRS and YFSETQ. The germline V and J ends were trimmed by 7 bases and 0 bases, with 11 bases remaining between them. CDR3 coding DNA: TGCGCCAGCCACAGGCCGGGCTCTGGGGCCAACGTCCTGACTTTC. It codes for CASHRPGSGANVLTF.

V usage is TRBV6-5 and J usage is TRBJ2-1; D is possibly TRBD1 (6 bases). CDR3 length equals 14 residues. Germline V gene lookup returns CDR1 MNHEY and CDR2 SVGAGI. V gave up 6 bases and J gave up 2 bases, with 11 bases separating them. CDR3 bases: TGTGCCAGCAGGAAACGGGACACCTACAATGAGCAGTTCTTC. This gives the protein CASRKRDTYNEQFF.

This chain links TRBV27 with TRBJ2-1; 12 positions match TRBD2. J was trimmed by 9 bases and V by 5 bases; bases with no gene match: 8. CDR1 and CDR2 from the germline V gene are MNHEY and SMNVEV (reference sequence). CDR3 length: 15 residues. The CDR3 nucleotides are TGTGCCAGCAGTCAGCTAGCGGGAGGGCCAGGTGAGCAGTTCTTC. It yields the protein CASSQLAGGPGEQFF.

This chain connects TRBV10-3 to TRBJ2-2; 7 bases match TRBD2. The CDR3 is 16 amino acids. J gave up 2 bases and V 3 bases, and 6 bases lay outside the gene matches. Germline-derived CDR1 and CDR2 are ENHRY and SYGVKD. The CDR3 nucleotides read TGTGCCATCAGTGACTCTAGCGGAGCCAACACCGGGGAGCTGTTTTTT. This sequence encodes CAISDSSGANTGELFF.

This clone was counted a single time. This sequence joins TRBV29-1 and TRBJ2-1, with 12 bases lining up with TRBD2. The CDR3 has 14 amino acids. V dropped 1 base and J dropped 6; count of bases not matched to a gene: 1. Germline V gene lookup returns CDR1 SQVTM and CDR2 ANQGSEA. The CDR3 region is CSVEGLAGANEQFF. For the CDR3, the DNA is TGCAGCGTTGAAGGACTAGCGGGAGCCAATGAGCAGTTCTTC.

The chain recombines TRBV27 with TRBJ2-1; 15 bases are shared with TRBD2. V lost 6 bases, J lost 5 bases, and 11 bases stayed unmatched. The germline V gene has CDR1 MNHEY and CDR2 SMNVEV (reference sequence). The CDR3 loop spans 18 amino acids. The CDR3 DNA is TGTGCCAGCAGCCGGACTAGCGGGAGGGCCGGGATAAACAATGAGCAGTTCTTC. Protein sequence: CASSRTSGRAGINNEQFF.

V usage is TRBV18 and J usage is TRBJ2-1, with a possible D match to TRBD1 (5 bases). V was cut by 5 bases and J by 9 bases, with 8 bases left in between. CDR3 length equals 11 residues. Germline loops: CDR1 KGHSH, CDR2 LQKENI. The CDR3 spells CASSEDSEQFF. CDR3 sequence (DNA): TGTGCCAGCTCAGAAGACAGTGAGCAGTTCTTC.

The rearrangement uses TRBV7-9 and TRBJ2-3, with 14 bases aligning to TRBD2. Germline V CDR1 and CDR2: SEHNR, FQNEAQ (reference sequence). Unmatched junction bases numbered 6, after V lost 4 bases and J lost 0 bases. The CDR3 is 18 amino acids. The DNA of the CDR3 is TGTGCCAGCAGCTCGGGACTAGCGGGAGTGGTGAGCACAGATACGCAGTATTTT. Encoded protein: CASSSGLAGVVSTDTQYF.

The chain has TRBV2 and TRBJ1-5; D possibly corresponds to TRBD1 (5 bases). The CDR3 spans 14 residues. V was trimmed by 2 bases and J by 0 bases, leaving 5 bases between them. From germline, CDR1 is SNHLY and CDR2 FYNNEI. The CDR3: CASSEQGSNQPQHF. CDR3 nucleotide sequence: TGTGCCAGCAGTGAACAGGGTAGCAATCAGCCCCAGCATTTT.

The rearrangement uses TRBV18 and TRBJ1-2; 7 bases line up with TRBD1. This CDR3 contains 13 residues. CDR1 and CDR2 from the germline V gene are KGHSH and LQKENI. Trimming at V came to 4 bases and at J to 5 bases, leaving 4 bases not matched to a gene. As DNA, the CDR3 is TGTGCCAGCTCACGGGACAGTCGATATGGCTACACCTTC. Translation gives CASSRDSRYGYTF. Looking up the rest from reference TRBV18 and TRBJ1-2 gives the full variable domain: NAGVMQNPRHLVRRRGQEARLRCSPMKGHSHVYWYRQLPEEGLKFMVYLQKENIIDESGMPKERFSAEFPKEGPSILRIQQVVRGDSAAYFCASSRDSRYGYTFGSGTRLTVV.

The gene calls are TRBV6-1 and TRBJ1-5; no clear D. Germline V gives CDR1 MNHNS, CDR2 SASEGT. The CDR3 spans 15 residues. Trimming left V 1 base short and J 5 bases short, with 12 bases between. The CDR3 DNA reads as TGTGCCAGCAGTGAAGGGGTAGGAGGTCATCAGCCCCAGCATTTT. This gives the protein CASSEGVGGHQPQHF.

The rearrangement links TRBV2 to TRBJ1-1; 7 bases match TRBD1. CDR3 length: 13 amino acids. The ends lost 4 bases at V and 4 bases at J; junction bases unmatched: 3. Germline V gives CDR1 SNHLY, CDR2 FYNNEI. As DNA, the CDR3 is TGTGCCAGCAGTGGAGACAGGGCCACTGAAGCTTTCTTT. Its translation is CASSGDRATEAFF. Supplemented by reference TRBV2 and TRBJ1-1, the full variable domain reads EPEVTQTPSHQVTQMGQEVILRCVPISNHLYFYWYRQILGQKVEFLVSFYNNEISEKSEIFDDQFSVERPDGSNFTLKIRSTKLEDSAMYFCASSGDRATEAFFGQGTRLTVV.